The 17 T cell receptor beta chains in this list originate from one sample, sequenced in a study of OX40 agonist ivuxolimab in advanced cancers. TCRdb's copy holds only in-frame clones and misses some; the assay was immunoSEQ multiplex PCR. Seen here are around 70,000 clones, approximately 90% observed once, and the top ten hold 7.6%. The sequencing used CD4+ or CD8+ T cells sorted from blood, collected in a trial of the OX40 agonist ivuxolimab. These receptors were collected from an adult with an advanced solid tumor such as melanoma, head and neck, liver or kidney cancer.

The rearrangement uses TRBV7-6 and TRBJ1-1; 7 bases line up with TRBD1. The CDR3 sequence is 15 residues long. Germline-derived CDR1 and CDR2 are SGHVS and FNYEAQ. The J segment lost 5 bases and the V segment lost 1 base, leaving 7 bases of the junction unmatched. CDR3 in DNA: TGTGCCAGCAGCTTAGAAGGGGGCGGGTTGACTGAAGCTTTCTTT. Amino acid sequence: CASSLEGGGLTEAFF.

J is TRBJ1-2 and V is TRBV7-8; TRBD1 is a possible D gene (5 bases). Trimming stripped 5 bases from V and 4 bases from J, with 20 bases between. The CDR3 covers 16 residues. Germline CDR1 and CDR2: SGHVS and FQNEAQ. CDR3 sequence reads: CASSPRLDGGGYGYTF. CDR3 sequence (DNA): TGTGCCAGCAGCCCCCGGCTCGATGGGGGGGGCTATGGCTACACCTTC.

V usage is TRBV4-3 and J usage is TRBJ2-7; TRBD1 aligns across 8 bases. Germline assignment: CDR1 LGHNA and CDR2 YSLEER. The CDR3 runs to 15 residues. V lost 0 bases and J lost 3; bases outside the gene matches: 4. As DNA, the CDR3 is TGCGCCAGCAGCCAAGATTTAGGACAGGGCTACGAGCAGTACTTC. This sequence encodes CASSQDLGQGYEQYF.

J is TRBJ1-2 and V is TRBV4-3, with 10 bases aligning to TRBD1. The CDR3 consists of 18 residues. V shed 0 bases and J 4 bases; nucleotides not matched to a gene: 11. Looked up from germline, CDR1 is LGHNA and CDR2 is YSLEER. DNA for the CDR3: TGCGCCAGCAGCCAAGATAGGACAGGGGGACACCTACTCTATGGCTACACCTTC. Translating it yields CASSQDRTGGHLLYGYTF.

The chain links TRBV18 to TRBJ1-4, with D hard to call. CDR1 is KGHSH, CDR2 LQKENI, per germline. V gave up 3 bases and J gave up 8 bases, with 13 bases separating them. The CDR3 consists of 14 residues. In nucleotides, the CDR3 is TGTGCCAGCTCACCCGTATCGAGTGACGAAAAACTGTTTTTT. Protein: CASSPVSSDEKLFF.

This rearrangement joins TRBV21-1 to TRBJ2-1; the D segment call TRBD2 is taken from the table without a DNA check. TRBV21-1 is a known pseudogene. CDR3 length: 16 residues. The CDR3 reads CASSKEERGKRNEQFF. The CDR3 coding sequence is TGTGCCAGCAGCAAAGAGGAGCGGGGGAAAAGAAATGAGCAGTTCTTC.

This rearrangement joins TRBV2 to TRBJ2-5; no clear D gene. This CDR3 is 13 amino acids long. Trimming cost V 4 bases and J 3 bases, with 9 bases left between them. Per germline, CDR1 SNHLY and CDR2 FYNNEI. As DNA, the CDR3 is TGTGCCAGCAGTGTCCCAGGTGAAGAGACCCAGTACTTC. Residues: CASSVPGEETQYF.

The chain links TRBV27 to TRBJ1-1; D is undetermined. The CDR3 contains 11 residues. Germline V gives CDR1 MNHEY, CDR2 SMNVEV (reference sequence). V was shortened by 9 bases and J by 1 base, with 6 bases between the two germline ends. Written as DNA, the CDR3 is TGTGCCAGTTGGAGGAACACTGAAGCTTTCTTT. This encodes CASWRNTEAFF.

This chain connects TRBV9 to TRBJ2-7; D perhaps matches TRBD1 (7 bases). The CDR3 is made up of 14 amino acids. The germline V gene encodes CDR1 SGDLS and CDR2 YYNGEE. The V gene lost 0 bases and the J gene lost 5 bases, with 12 bases spanning the gap. CDR3 nucleotides: TGTGCCAGCAGCGTAGCTCAGGGGGGACACGAGCAGTACTTC. Translation: CASSVAQGGHEQYF. Looking up the rest from reference TRBV9 and TRBJ2-7 gives the full variable domain: DSGVTQTPKHLITATGQRVTLRCSPRSGDLSVYWYQQSLDQGLQFLIQYYNGEERAKGNILERFSAQQFPDLHSELNLSSLELGDSALYFCASSVAQGGHEQYFGPGTRLTVT.

Here the CDR3 reads CASSNPPRTESNQPQHF. CDR3 coding DNA: TGTGCCAGTAGTAACCCCCCCCGGACAGAGAGCAATCAGCCCCAGCATTTT. The J gene is TRBJ1-5, the V gene TRBV19, with a weak D call TRBD1 (6 bases). CDR3 size: 17 residues. Trimming shortened V by 4 bases and J by 1 base, and 17 bases separated the two germline ends. In germline, CDR1 is LNHDA, CDR2 SQIVND (reference sequence).

The rearrangement uses TRBV9 and TRBJ1-5; D is undetermined. Germline CDR1 SGDLS, CDR2 YYNGEE. V was clipped by 5 bases and J by 7 bases, with 13 bases between them. The CDR3 is 13 amino acids. The chain's CDR3 is CASSGSGAQPQHF. The CDR3 DNA is TGTGCCAGCAGTGGTTCGGGTGCGCAGCCCCAGCATTTT.

This clone was detected only once. This sequence joins TRBV7-2 and TRBJ2-3, with TRBD2 matching over 8 bases. From germline, CDR1 is SGHTA and CDR2 FQGNSA. V shed 5 bases and J 6 bases; nucleotides not matched to a gene: 13. This CDR3 has 16 residues. CDR3 amino acids: CASSGSGGSTWDTQYF. CDR3 coding DNA: TGTGCCAGCAGCGGGAGCGGGGGCTCAACTTGGGATACGCAGTATTTT.

This chain uses TRBV9 with TRBJ1-1; D gene uncertain. The CDR3 consists of 14 residues. Germline CDR1 reads SGDLS; CDR2 reads YYNGEE. V was pared by 0 bases and J by 4 bases, with 10 bases between. In DNA, the CDR3 is TGTGCCAGCAGCGTAGTTGGTCTGGGCACTGAAGCTTTCTTT. Its protein is CASSVVGLGTEAFF.

CDR3 DNA: TGTGCCAGCAGCTTAGGGTCTGAGGGTGACCGGACCTACGAGCAGTACTTC. Protein sequence: CASSLGSEGDRTYEQYF. V and J are TRBV7-9 and TRBJ2-7; weak D call: TRBD2 (5 bases). Looked up from germline, CDR1 is SEHNR and CDR2 is FQNEAQ (reference sequence). The V end was cut by 1 base, the J end by 2 bases, with 18 bases between. The CDR3 loop spans 17 amino acids.

V is TRBV18 and J is TRBJ1-5; D is uncertain. The germline V gene has CDR1 KGHSH and CDR2 LQKENI. The CDR3 is made up of 14 amino acids. V lost 2 bases and J 5 bases, leaving 10 bases between the germline ends. CDR3 in DNA: TGTGCCAGCTCACCAGGGGATACCGATCAGCCCCAGCATTTT. Amino acids: CASSPGDTDQPQHF.

This chain joins TRBV19 and TRBJ2-7; D unclear. The V end was cut by 8 bases, the J end by 0 bases, with 5 bases between. There are 11 residues in the CDR3. Germline V lookup: CDR1 LNHDA, CDR2 SQIVND (reference sequence). CDR3 sequence reads: CASPPSYEQYF. CDR3 nucleotides: TGTGCCAGTCCTCCCTCCTACGAGCAGTACTTC. Variable domain in full (rest from reference TRBV19 and TRBJ2-7): DGGITQSPKYLFRKEGQNVTLSCEQNLNHDAMYWYRQDPGQGLRLIYYSQIVNDFQKGDIAEGYSVSREKKESFPLTVTSAQKNPTAFYLCASPPSYEQYFGPGTRLTVT.

V usage is TRBV6-4 and J usage is TRBJ2-3; the match to TRBD2 covers 9 bases. J lost 2 bases, V lost 10 bases, and 10 bases had no gene match. This CDR3 has 15 amino acids. Germline values: CDR1 MRHNA, CDR2 SNTAGT. The CDR3 nucleotides are TGTGCCACCCAACTCAGCGGGGGGTCCACAGATACGCAGTATTTT. It is translated as CATQLSGGSTDTQYF.